This T cell receptor (beta chain) is drawn from a study of prognosis after radiotherapy for stage I lung cancer. Study overall: The authors enrolled stage I non-small cell lung cancer patients between April 2018 and January 2019. Concurrent therapy with stereotactic body radiotherapy was received by no patient. Study conclusions and caveats: With medians of approximately 9,600 versus 7,200, unique TCR clone counts fell after stereotactic body radiation therapy.

Genomic DNA yielded TCR beta CDR3, amplified by two-round multiplex PCR. First-round PCR employed TRBV- and TRBJ-specific primers for each gene. Via MiXCR, TCRdb re-called the multiplex PCR reads, giving one row per CDR3 protein. The repertoire includes 14,000 or so distinct CDR3 sequences, approximately 53% of them detected once, and roughly 40% sits in the top ten. Points on this clonotype: Antigen unknown. This probably arose from a read error, given a far larger clone one base away.

This specimen was PBMCs, taken before or after stereotactic body radiation therapy (not recorded which). The sequence was collected from a donor aged 50 or older with non-small cell lung cancer.

The CDR3 DNA sequence: TGTGCCAGAAGTTCTCCCAGGCCGGGGAACACCATATATTTT. Encoded protein: CARSSPRPGNTIYF. The chain employs TRBV6-1 and TRBJ1-3; D remains ambiguous. Deletions cut 9 bases from V and 7 bases from J, with 19 bases between. The CDR3 contains 14 residues. Germline CDR1 is MNHNS and CDR2 is SASEGT.